The entry that follows covers one TCR beta chain sequence. Its antigen is not identified. The CDR3 runs to 15 residues. Per germline, CDR1 SGHRS and CDR2 YFSETQ. Deletions cut 4 bases from V and 5 bases from J, with 15 bases between. The entry originates in a study of beta chain features in type 1 diabetes. Of the isolated RNA, all was reverse transcribed, and so the sequenced material was expressed TCRB transcripts. Clones were read by immunoSEQ multiplex PCR, and TCRdb kept only the in-frame ones, dropping some. This table holds some 140,000 clones, roughly 10% found once. Findings of the study overall: Naive, central memory and regulatory TCRB repertoires appeared more similar among patients than healthy donors. All four CD4+ subsets from Type 1 diabetes patients carried moderately but significantly shorter TCRB CDR3s.

The receptor's source is a man aged 30-40 years with type 1 diabetes. Sequencing input: central memory CD4+ T cells from blood. The genes are TRBV5-1 and TRBJ2-2; D possibly corresponds to TRBD1 (8 bases). CDR3 in amino acids: CASSRGQGLTGELFF. The CDR3 DNA is TGCGCCAGCAGCCGTGGACAGGGACTAACCGGGGAGCTGTTTTTT.